The rows below give T cell receptor beta chains drawn from one sample of a study of a mutant IDH1 vaccine in newly diagnosed glioma. This table comes from immunoSEQ multiplex PCR, and its TCRdb copy is limited to in-frame clones, with some not included. The top ten hold more than 0.55% of the sample, which has 110,000 or so clones, around 90% seen once. Which antigens these TCRs recognize remains unknown. Sequenced material: PBMCs, taken from a glioma patient whose treatment included an IDH1 peptide vaccine. The receptors originated from a woman in her fifties or sixties with glioma. Each CDR3 is given with its conserved first and last residue. The D gene is left open where the match is weak. The size of a clone is reported for some rows only, either as once, few or many, or as a class for expanded clones.

TRBJ1-5 . TRBV7-9 . CASRGDHSNQPQHF TGTGCCAGCAGGGGGGACCATAGCAATCAGCCCCAGCATTTT
TRBJ1-2 TRBD1 TRBV18 . CASSPRTGEDYGYTF TGTGCCAGCTCACCTCGGACAGGGGAGGACTATGGCTACACCTTC
TRBJ2-7 . TRBV4-1 . CASSGVIGYEQYF TGCGCCAGCAGCGGGGTCATCGGTTACGAGCAGTACTTC
TRBJ2-1 . TRBV10-3 . CAIGIGGPMNEQFF TGTGCCATTGGCATAGGGGGACCTATGAATGAGCAGTTCTTC
TRBJ1-1 . TRBV14 . CASSQDLGSEAFF TGTGCCAGCAGCCAAGATTTGGGGTCTGAAGCTTTCTTT
TRBJ1-2 . TRBV5-6 . CASSLDPGARYGYTF TGTGCCAGCAGCTTGGATCCGGGGGCGAGATATGGCTACACCTTC
TRBJ2-1 . TRBV5-5 . CASSLMGATYNEQFF TGTGCCAGCAGCTTGATGGGGGCCACATACAATGAGCAGTTCTTC
TRBJ2-1 . TRBV25-1 . CASTRVNEQFF TGTGCCAGCACCAGAGTAAATGAGCAGTTCTTC
TRBJ1-4 TRBD1 TRBV11-2 once CASSQGTGNEKLFF TGTGCCAGCAGCCAAGGGACAGGGAATGAAAAACTGTTTTTT
TRBJ2-7 . TRBV27 . CASSLSPGSSYEQYF TGTGCCAGCAGTTTATCCCCGGGTAGCTCCTACGAGCAGTACTTC
TRBJ2-3 TRBD2 TRBV7-9 once CASSLSGVATDTQYF TGTGCCAGCAGCCTTAGCGGGGTCGCCACAGATACGCAGTATTTT
TRBJ2-1 . TRBV7-7 . CASSLNTGDEQFF TGTGCTAGCAGCTTAAATACAGGAGATGAGCAGTTCTTC
TRBJ2-7 TRBD1 TRBV7-9 . CASSPPDRGPPYEQYF TGTGCCAGCAGCCCTCCAGACAGGGGCCCACCGTACGAGCAGTACTTC
TRBJ1-5 . TRBV2 . CASRRGGYSNQPQHF TGTGCCAGCCGACGGGGAGGATATAGCAATCAGCCCCAGCATTTT
TRBJ2-3 . TRBV28 . CASSFSGNADTQYF TGTGCCAGCAGTTTTTCAGGGAACGCAGATACGCAGTATTTT
TRBJ2-3 TRBD2 TRBV7-9 . CASSLSGSVADTQYF TGTGCCAGCAGCCTTAGCGGGAGCGTCGCAGATACGCAGTATTTT
TRBJ2-1 . TRBV5-1 . CASRREPDNEQFF TGCGCCAGCAGACGGGAGCCTGACAATGAGCAGTTCTTC
TRBJ1-2 . TRBV9 . CASSPSAFGGYTF TGTGCCAGCAGCCCCTCGGCGTTTGGAGGCTACACCTTC
TRBJ2-7 . TRBV12-5 . CASGYGQNREQYF TGTGCTAGTGGTTACGGACAGAATAGGGAGCAGTACTTC
TRBJ2-6 TRBD1 TRBV10-2 . CASSGTGLGANVLTF TGCGCCAGCAGTGGGACAGGGCTAGGGGCCAACGTCCTGACTTTC
TRBJ2-1 . TRBV4-1 . CASSHLASNEQFF TGCGCCAGCAGCCACCTGGCCTCCAATGAGCAGTTCTTC
TRBJ2-3 TRBD2 TRBV27 . CASSSESLAGSTDTQYF TGTGCCAGCAGTTCGGAAAGTTTAGCGGGGAGCACAGATACGCAGTATTTT
TRBJ2-7 . TRBV30 . CAWSVQGSSYEQYF TGTGCCTGGAGTGTACAGGGTAGCTCCTACGAGCAGTACTTC
TRBJ1-5 TRBD1 TRBV9 . CASSATGGNQPQHF TGTGCCAGCAGCGCAACAGGGGGCAATCAGCCCCAGCATTTT
TRBJ2-5 . TRBV4-2 . CASSQGNGETQYF TGTGCCAGCAGCCAAGGGAATGGGGAGACCCAGTACTTC
TRBJ2-3 . TRBV5-1 . CASSKVTSTDTQYF TGCGCCAGCAGCAAGGTGACTAGCACAGATACGCAGTATTTT